This T cell receptor beta chain emerged from a study of T cells in Graves' hyperthyroidism and ophthalmopathy. Points from the study as a whole: Expanded thyroid clonotypes (above 0.001) were mostly also found in blood.

Uncontrolled infection, other autoimmune disease, pregnancy or lactation barred patients from enrollment. Researchers amplified the TCR beta CDR3 regions from RNA transcripts. During a first-round RT-PCR of the TCR CDR3, the HTBI primer set was used. In TCRdb, the multiplex PCR reads were re-called with MiXCR into one record per CDR3 protein. The table has fewer than 750,000 distinct CDR3 sequences, roughly 14% seen once. As to this clonotype: Its antigen is currently unknown.

Sequencing was carried out using blood. The source is a woman aged 45 to 65 with Graves' ophthalmopathy.

In nucleotides, the CDR3 is TGTGCCAGTAGAGAGAGGGACAGAGGCACAGATACGCAGTATTTT. Protein product: CASRERDRGTDTQYF. The genes are TRBV19 and TRBJ2-3; 7 bases map to TRBD1. The V gene end was trimmed by 6 bases and the J gene end by 1 base; junction bases not matched to a gene: 7. Per germline, CDR1 LNHDA and CDR2 SQIVND (reference sequence). This CDR3 has 15 residues. The full variable domain, in which reference TRBV19 and TRBJ2-3 provide the parts outside the CDR3, is DGGITQSPKYLFRKEGQNVTLSCEQNLNHDAMYWYRQDPGQGLRLIYYSQIVNDFQKGDIAEGYSVSREKKESFPLTVTSAQKNPTAFYLCASRERDRGTDTQYFGPGTRLTVL.